Shown below are 21 T cell receptor beta chains from a single sample sequenced in a study of cytomegalovirus exposure and HLA in healthy donors. A multiplex PCR was run with 60 Vbeta primers and 13 Jbeta primers. Method: immunoSEQ multiplex PCR; TCRdb's copy keeps in-frame clones and lacks some. The table has 250,000 to 350,000 clones, 70% to 90% seen once. The sequencing input was PBMCs. These receptors were taken from a man aged 35 to 55 in good health and CMV-seropositive.

As DNA, the CDR3 is TGTGCCACCAGCGGGATGGGACAGGACAAAGAGACCCAGTACTTC. Its translation is CATSGMGQDKETQYF. The chain is built from TRBV15 and TRBJ2-5; TRBD1 matches 8 bases. CDR1 is LNHNV and CDR2 is YYDKDF in the germline V gene (reference sequence). V shed 5 bases and J 3 bases; nucleotides not matched to a gene: 8. The CDR3 has 15 residues.

The CDR3 bases are TGTGCCAGTAGTATTGATGGACAGATCTACAATGAGCAGTTCTTC. Protein product: CASSIDGQIYNEQFF. This chain connects TRBV19 to TRBJ2-1; D may be TRBD1 (6 bases). CDR1 is LNHDA and CDR2 is SQIVND in the germline V gene (reference sequence). The CDR3 has 15 amino acids. Trimming left V 3 bases short and J 3 bases short, with 12 bases between. The whole variable domain, filled in from reference TRBV19 and TRBJ2-1, reads DGGITQSPKYLFRKEGQNVTLSCEQNLNHDAMYWYRQDPGQGLRLIYYSQIVNDFQKGDIAEGYSVSREKKESFPLTVTSAQKNPTAFYLCASSIDGQIYNEQFFGPGTRLTVL.

Here the CDR3 DNA reads TGTGCCAGCAGCTTAGGTCAGGGGGGAAACATTCAGTACTTC. It codes for CASSLGQGGNIQYF. This rearrangement joins TRBV7-2 to TRBJ2-4; tentatively, D is TRBD1 (7 bases). CDR1 SGHTA and CDR2 FQGNSA come from the germline V gene. V shed 1 base and J shed 6 bases, with 10 bases lying between them. The CDR3 spans 14 residues.

The CDR3 DNA follows: TGTGCCAGCAGTACCTACGGCGGGGGAGAGCAGTACTTC. Encoded protein: CASSTYGGGEQYF. The chain combines TRBV27 with TRBJ2-7; 7 bases fit TRBD2. The germline CDR1 and CDR2 sequences are MNHEY and SMNVEV (reference sequence). The CDR3 has 13 residues. The junction had 8 bases not matched to a gene; V was cut back by 5 bases and J by 7 bases.

The rearrangement uses TRBV19 and TRBJ2-2, with D possibly TRBD1 on 6 matching bases. The CDR3 sequence is 15 residues long. The germline gives CDR1 LNHDA, CDR2 SQIVND (reference sequence). The germline V and J ends were trimmed by 3 bases and 0 bases, with 8 bases remaining between them. CDR3 protein: CASSIRDTNTGELFF. CDR3 coding DNA: TGTGCCAGTAGTATCCGGGACACGAACACCGGGGAGCTGTTTTTT.

Only one count was recorded for this clone. This sequence joins TRBV30 and TRBJ2-2; TRBD1 matches 7 bases. V shed 5 bases and J 3 bases; nucleotides not matched to a gene: 9. From germline, CDR1 is GTSNPN and CDR2 SVGIG (reference sequence). The CDR3 is made up of 15 amino acids. Here the CDR3 reads CAWDLRGTDTGELFF. The DNA of the CDR3 is TGTGCCTGGGACCTCAGGGGGACAGACACCGGGGAGCTGTTTTTT.

This chain links TRBV5-1 with TRBJ2-7, with a tentative D call TRBD2 (6 bases). This CDR3 has 15 amino acids. Germline CDR1 reads SGHRS; CDR2 reads YFSETQ. The V end lost 0 bases, the J end lost 5 bases, and 15 bases lay between the germline ends. CDR3 nucleotide sequence: TGCGCCAGCAGCTTGGCCGAGGCGGGATGGGACGAGCAGTACTTC. Its protein product is CASSLAEAGWDEQYF. The full variable domain, completed using reference TRBV5-1 and TRBJ2-7, is KAGVTQTPRYLIKTRGQQVTLSCSPISGHRSVSWYQQTPGQGLQFLFEYFSETQRNKGNFPGRFSGRQFSNSRSEMNVSTLELGDSALYLCASSLAEAGWDEQYFGPGTRLTVT.

This chain connects TRBV2 to TRBJ2-7, with a weak D call TRBD2 (5 bases). CDR3 length: 12 amino acids. V lost 6 bases, J lost 4 bases, and 10 bases lay in between. Germline values: CDR1 SNHLY, CDR2 FYNNEI. In DNA form, the CDR3 reads TGTGCCAGCAGCGAGGGCGGTTACGAGCAGTACTTC. Its protein is CASSEGGYEQYF.

The chain combines TRBV29-1 with TRBJ2-5, with 7 bases lining up with TRBD2. The DNA end is a closer match to TRBJ2-7, so the J assignment may be wrong. The CDR3 contains 14 residues. Germline CDR1 reads SQVTM; CDR2 reads ANQGSEA. The DNA of the CDR3 is TGCAGCGTTGAGGGCGGGAGTCTCTCCTACGAGCAGTACTTC. It is translated as CSVEGGSLSYEQYF.

The chain employs TRBV5-1 and TRBJ2-1, with 10 bases that match TRBD2. In germline, CDR1 is SGHRS, CDR2 YFSETQ. This CDR3 is 18 amino acids long. The junction had 7 bases not matched to a gene; V was cut back by 0 bases and J by 1 base. Written as DNA, the CDR3 is TGCGCCAGCAGCTTGGACACCCCTAGCGGGAGATCCTACAATGAGCAGTTCTTC. It is translated as CASSLDTPSGRSYNEQFF.

The V call is TRBV7-6, the J call TRBJ2-1; TRBD2 aligns across 12 bases. The CDR3 extends over 15 amino acids. V lost 3 bases and J lost 7; bases outside the gene matches: 4. Germline values: CDR1 SGHVS, CDR2 FNYEAQ. The CDR3 here is CASSLRLAGDNEQFF. CDR3 nucleotide sequence: TGTGCCAGCAGCTTGAGACTAGCGGGAGATAATGAGCAGTTCTTC.

The chain carries TRBV27 and TRBJ2-4; 8 nucleotides match TRBD2. CDR1 and CDR2 from the germline V gene are MNHEY and SMNVEV (reference sequence). This CDR3 has 14 residues. J lost 8 bases, V lost 0 bases, and 3 bases had no gene match. The DNA for the CDR3 is TGTGCCAGCAGTTTATCAAGCGGGAGCTACATTCAGTACTTC. Its translation: CASSLSSGSYIQYF.

The chain employs TRBV7-8 and TRBJ1-3, with D possibly matching TRBD1 (6 bases). V gave up 4 bases and J gave up 0 bases, with 10 bases separating them. This CDR3 has 15 residues. Germline loops: CDR1 SGHVS, CDR2 FQNEAQ. The CDR3 coding sequence is TGTGCCAGCAGCTCGGACAGAGGCTCTGGAAACACCATATATTTT. Amino acids: CASSSDRGSGNTIYF.

In the case of this clone: This CDR3 is also generated by other DNA sequences in the sample. J is TRBJ2-7 and V is TRBV4-3; 8 bases align to TRBD1. The V segment lost 3 bases and the J segment 0 bases; nucleotides outside the gene matches: 1. Germline CDR1 and CDR2: LGHNA and YSLEER. The CDR3 runs 14 residues. The CDR3 DNA is TGCGCCAGCAGCCATGGGACAGGCTCCTACGAGCAGTACTTC. Its protein product is CASSHGTGSYEQYF.

This chain joins TRBV9 and TRBJ1-3; the D is unclear. CDR3 length: 17 amino acids. Germline assignment: CDR1 SGDLS and CDR2 YYNGEE. Trimming removed 0 bases from V and 0 bases from J, with 13 bases in between. The CDR3: CASSVDHAGFSGNTIYF. The CDR3 region has the DNA TGTGCCAGCAGCGTAGACCATGCGGGGTTCTCTGGAAACACCATATATTTT.

The chain employs TRBV18 and TRBJ2-1; 9 positions match TRBD2. The V gene end was trimmed by 5 bases and the J gene end by 6 bases; junction bases not matched to a gene: 5. There are 14 residues in the CDR3. The germline V gene encodes CDR1 KGHSH and CDR2 LQKENI. CDR3 in amino acids: CASSTGTSLNEQFF. The CDR3 coding sequence is TGTGCCAGCTCAACCGGGACTAGCCTCAATGAGCAGTTCTTC.

The chain couples TRBV19 to TRBJ2-5; 7 positions match TRBD2. The DNA end is a closer match to TRBJ2-7, so the J assignment may be wrong. The CDR3 runs to 15 residues. Germline CDR1 LNHDA, CDR2 SQIVND (reference sequence). CDR3 loop: CASSLGGSSSYEQYF. In nucleotides, the CDR3 is TGTGCCAGTAGTCTCGGGGGGTCAAGCTCCTACGAGCAGTACTTC.

The rearrangement uses TRBV19 and TRBJ2-4; D might be TRBD2 (7 bases). The CDR3 runs 18 residues. Trimming stripped 3 bases from V and 0 bases from J, with 18 bases between. Germline lookup yields CDR1 LNHDA and CDR2 SQIVND (reference sequence). CDR3 nucleotides: TGTGCCAGTAGTATCCCAGTGGGGGGGCGCGCAGCCAAAAACATTCAGTACTTC. Encoded protein: CASSIPVGGRAAKNIQYF.

V and J are TRBV27 and TRBJ1-1; TRBD1 matches 9 bases. This CDR3 has 16 amino acids. Germline V gene sequence: CDR1 MNHEY, CDR2 SMNVEV (reference sequence). With V trimmed by 3 bases and J by 3 bases, 8 bases remained unmatched. CDR3 amino acids: CASSLGGDRVYTEAFF. As DNA, the CDR3 is TGTGCCAGCAGTTTGGGTGGGGACAGGGTCTACACTGAAGCTTTCTTT.

The rearrangement links TRBV28 to TRBJ1-2; D is uncertain. The germline gives CDR1 MDHEN, CDR2 SYDVKM. V gave up 6 bases and J gave up 2 bases, with 19 bases separating them. This CDR3 has 16 amino acids. CDR3 in amino acids: CASSPIGREYNYGYTF. CDR3 sequence (DNA): TGTGCCAGCAGCCCCATAGGGAGGGAATACAACTATGGCTACACCTTC.

The V call is TRBV7-9, the J call TRBJ2-1; 7 bases fit TRBD2. After removal of 1 base from V and 7 bases from J, the junction contained 10 bases not matched to a gene. Germline lookup yields CDR1 SEHNR and CDR2 FQNEAQ (reference sequence). CDR3 length equals 16 residues. The CDR3 region has the DNA TGTGCCAGCAGCTTAGTAGTGCGGGGAGGGAAGAATGAGCAGTTCTTC. It is translated as CASSLVVRGGKNEQFF.